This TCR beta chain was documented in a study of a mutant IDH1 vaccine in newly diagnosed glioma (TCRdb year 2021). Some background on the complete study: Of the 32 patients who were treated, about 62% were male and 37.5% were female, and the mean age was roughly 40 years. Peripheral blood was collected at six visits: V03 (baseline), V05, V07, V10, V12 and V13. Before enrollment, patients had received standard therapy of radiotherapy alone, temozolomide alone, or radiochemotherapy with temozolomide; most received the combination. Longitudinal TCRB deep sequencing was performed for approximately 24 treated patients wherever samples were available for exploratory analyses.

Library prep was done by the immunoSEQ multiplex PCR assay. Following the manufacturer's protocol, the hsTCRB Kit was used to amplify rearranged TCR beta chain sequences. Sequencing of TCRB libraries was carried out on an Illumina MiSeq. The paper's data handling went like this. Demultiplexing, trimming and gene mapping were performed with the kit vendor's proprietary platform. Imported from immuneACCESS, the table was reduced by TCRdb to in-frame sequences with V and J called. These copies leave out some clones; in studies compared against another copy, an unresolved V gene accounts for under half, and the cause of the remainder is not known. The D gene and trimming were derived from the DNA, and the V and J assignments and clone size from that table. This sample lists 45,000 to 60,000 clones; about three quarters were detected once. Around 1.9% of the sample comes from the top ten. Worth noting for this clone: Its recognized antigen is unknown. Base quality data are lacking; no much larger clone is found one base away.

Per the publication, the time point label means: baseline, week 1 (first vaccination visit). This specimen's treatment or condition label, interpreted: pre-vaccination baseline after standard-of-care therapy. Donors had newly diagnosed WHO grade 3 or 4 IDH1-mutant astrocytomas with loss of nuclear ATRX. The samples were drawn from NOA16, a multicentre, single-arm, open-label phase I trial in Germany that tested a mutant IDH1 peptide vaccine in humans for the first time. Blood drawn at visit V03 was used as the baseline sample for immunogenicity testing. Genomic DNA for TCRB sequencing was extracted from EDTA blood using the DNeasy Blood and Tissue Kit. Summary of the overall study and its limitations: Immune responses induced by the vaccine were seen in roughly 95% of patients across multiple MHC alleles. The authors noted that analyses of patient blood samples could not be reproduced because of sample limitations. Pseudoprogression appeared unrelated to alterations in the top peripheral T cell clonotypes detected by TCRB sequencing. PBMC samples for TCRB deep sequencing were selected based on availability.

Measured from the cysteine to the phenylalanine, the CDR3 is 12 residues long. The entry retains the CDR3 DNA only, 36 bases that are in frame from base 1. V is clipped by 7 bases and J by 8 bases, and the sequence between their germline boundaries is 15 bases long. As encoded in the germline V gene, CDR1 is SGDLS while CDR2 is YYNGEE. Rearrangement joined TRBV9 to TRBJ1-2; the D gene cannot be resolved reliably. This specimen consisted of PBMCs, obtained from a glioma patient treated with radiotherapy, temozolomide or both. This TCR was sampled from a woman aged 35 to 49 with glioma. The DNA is TGTGCCAGCGGACCCGCGGGGTACGGCTACACCTTC. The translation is CASGPAGYGYTF.